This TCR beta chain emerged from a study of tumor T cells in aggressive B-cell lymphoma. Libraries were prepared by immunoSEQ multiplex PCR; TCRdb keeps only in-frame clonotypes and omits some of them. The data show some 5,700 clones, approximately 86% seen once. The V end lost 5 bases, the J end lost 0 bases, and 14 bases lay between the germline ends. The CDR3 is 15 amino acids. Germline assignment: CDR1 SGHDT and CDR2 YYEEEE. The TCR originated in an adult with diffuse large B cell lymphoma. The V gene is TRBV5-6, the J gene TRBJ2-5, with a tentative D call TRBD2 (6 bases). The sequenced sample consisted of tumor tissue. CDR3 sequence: CASRPEGGHQETQYF. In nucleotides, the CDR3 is TGTGCCAGCAGGCCGGAGGGAGGCCACCAAGAGACCCAGTACTTC. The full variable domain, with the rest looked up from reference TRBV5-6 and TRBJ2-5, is DAGVTQSPTHLIKTRGQQVTLRCSPKSGHDTVSWYQQALGQGPQFIFQYYEEEERQRGNFPDRFSGHQFPNYSSELNVNALLLGDSALYLCASRPEGGHQETQYFGPGTRLLVL.